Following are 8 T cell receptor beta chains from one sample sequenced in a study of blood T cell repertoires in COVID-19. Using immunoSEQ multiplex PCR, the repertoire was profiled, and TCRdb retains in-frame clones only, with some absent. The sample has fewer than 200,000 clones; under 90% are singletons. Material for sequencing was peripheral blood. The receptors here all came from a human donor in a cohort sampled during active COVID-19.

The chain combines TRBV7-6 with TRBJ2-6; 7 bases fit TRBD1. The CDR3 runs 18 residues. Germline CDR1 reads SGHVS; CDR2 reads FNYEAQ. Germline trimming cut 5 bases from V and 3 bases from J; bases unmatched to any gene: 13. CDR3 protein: CASSESGGPRGGANVLTF. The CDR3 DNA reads TGTGCCAGCAGCGAATCAGGGGGACCCCGCGGTGGGGCCAACGTCCTGACTTTC.

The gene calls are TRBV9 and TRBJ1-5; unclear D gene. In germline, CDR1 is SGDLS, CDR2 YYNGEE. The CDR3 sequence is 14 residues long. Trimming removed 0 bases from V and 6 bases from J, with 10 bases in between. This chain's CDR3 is CASSVAHSGQPQHF. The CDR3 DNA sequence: TGTGCCAGCAGCGTAGCCCATTCGGGTCAGCCCCAGCATTTT.

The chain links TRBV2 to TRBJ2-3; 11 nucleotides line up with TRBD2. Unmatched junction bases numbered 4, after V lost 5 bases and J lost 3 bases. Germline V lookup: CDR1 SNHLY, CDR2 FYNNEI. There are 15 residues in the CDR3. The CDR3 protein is CASSSLAGGTDTQYF. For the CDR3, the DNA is TGTGCCAGCAGTTCCCTAGCGGGGGGTACAGATACGCAGTATTTT.

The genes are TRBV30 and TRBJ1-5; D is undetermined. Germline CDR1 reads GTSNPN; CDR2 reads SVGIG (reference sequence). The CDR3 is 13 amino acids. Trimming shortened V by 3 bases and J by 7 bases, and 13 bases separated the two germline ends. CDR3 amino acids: CAWSAARMQPQHF. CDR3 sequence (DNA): TGTGCCTGGAGCGCCGCTAGGATGCAGCCCCAGCATTTT.

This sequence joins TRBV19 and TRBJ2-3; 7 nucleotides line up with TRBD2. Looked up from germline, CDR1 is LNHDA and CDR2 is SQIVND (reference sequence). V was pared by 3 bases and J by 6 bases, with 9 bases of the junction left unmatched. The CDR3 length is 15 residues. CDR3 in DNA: TGTGCCAGTAGTATTGGGGCTAGCGGCTATGATACGCAGTATTTT. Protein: CASSIGASGYDTQYF.

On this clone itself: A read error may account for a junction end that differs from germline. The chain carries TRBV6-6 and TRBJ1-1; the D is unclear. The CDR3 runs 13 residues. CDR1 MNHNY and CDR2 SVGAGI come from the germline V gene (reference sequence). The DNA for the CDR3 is TGTGCCAGCAGTTACAGTGTCCAGGCTGAATCTTTCTTT. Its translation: CASSYSVQAESFF.

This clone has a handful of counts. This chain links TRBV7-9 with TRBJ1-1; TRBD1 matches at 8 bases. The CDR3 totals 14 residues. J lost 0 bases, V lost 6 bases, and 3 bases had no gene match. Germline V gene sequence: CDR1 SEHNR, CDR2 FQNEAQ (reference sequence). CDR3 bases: TGTGCCAGCAGGACAGGGGCTGTGAACACTGAAGCTTTCTTT. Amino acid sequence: CASRTGAVNTEAFF.

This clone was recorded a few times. The CDR3 DNA is TGCGCCAGCAGTAGCGGGTCCAAAACGGATACGCAGTATTTT. Translated, it gives CASSSGSKTDTQYF. The chain uses TRBV10-2 and TRBJ2-3, with a weak D call TRBD2 (6 bases). The CDR3 runs to 14 residues. Germline lookup yields CDR1 WSHSY and CDR2 SAAADI. The V and J ends lost 5 bases and 6 bases respectively, with 15 bases between them.